This entry is about one T cell receptor (beta chain). This CDR3 is built from 15 residues. The germline gives CDR1 LNHDA, CDR2 SQIVND (reference sequence). V shed 10 bases, J shed 9 bases, and the junction held 15 bases outside the gene matches. These data belong to a study of blood T cell repertoires in COVID-19. Looking at the study overall: PBMCs, B-cell-depleted T cells, or T cells were the source of the cDNA or gDNA that made up the material.

In the original analysis: Amplification of reference gene primers provided the estimated nucleated cell counts. This table comes from immunoSEQ multiplex PCR, and its TCRdb copy is limited to in-frame clones, with some not included. V, J and clone size are those of that table, while D and trimming were read from the DNA. Of 220,000 or so clones in the sample, around 91% were seen once. Participants, about 18 to 89 years old, spanned more than 20 US areas. Exposed enrollees had met someone with a PCR-confirmed or clinician-diagnosed COVID-19 case at some point within the 2 weeks before study entry. This receptor was taken from a man under 40 who had been exposed to COVID-19. Sequencing used PBMCs or T cells enriched from blood (not recorded which). This chain uses TRBV19 with TRBJ2-2; 9 nucleotides agree with TRBD1. The CDR3 bases are TGTGCCACCACTTCTCCCGGACAGGGGATACGGGAGCTGTTTTTT. Its protein is CATTSPGQGIRELFF.